A single sample is the source of the 9 T cell receptor beta chains below, sequenced in a study of blood T cell repertoires in COVID-19. The table came from immunoSEQ multiplex PCR; TCRdb's copy has only in-frame clones and leaves some out. The table records some 260,000 clones, around 80% of them present only once. The sequenced sample consisted of peripheral blood. Source of these receptors: a woman between 35 and 50 years old with active or convalescent COVID-19.

V usage is TRBV6-6 and J usage is TRBJ1-6; the match to TRBD1 covers 9 bases. The CDR3 extends over 13 amino acids. The germline gives CDR1 MNHNY, CDR2 SVGAGI (reference sequence). V shed 7 bases, J shed 7 bases, and the junction held 2 bases outside the gene matches. This chain's CDR3 is CASTGQGNSPLHF. For the CDR3, the DNA is TGTGCCAGCACGGGACAGGGCAATTCACCCCTCCACTTT.

This clone occurred once. This sequence joins TRBV28 and TRBJ1-1; D remains unclear. Trimming shortened V by 6 bases and J by 1 base, and 9 bases separated the two germline ends. Germline V gene lookup returns CDR1 MDHEN and CDR2 SYDVKM. The CDR3 totals 13 residues. CDR3 coding DNA: TGTGCCAGCAGCTTACAACAGAACACTGAAGCTTTCTTT. Its protein product is CASSLQQNTEAFF. The whole variable domain, remainder taken from reference TRBV28 and TRBJ1-1, is DVKVTQSSRYLVKRTGEKVFLECVQDMDHENMFWYRQDPGLGLRLIYFSYDVKMKEKGDIPEGYSVSREKKERFSLILESASTNQTSMYLCASSLQQNTEAFFGQGTRLTVV.

The chain employs TRBV28 and TRBJ2-2, with D tentatively TRBD1 (6 bases). Trimming removed 7 bases at V and 5 bases at J, with 20 bases between. Germline V gene data show CDR1 as MDHEN and CDR2 as SYDVKM. The CDR3 sequence is 16 residues long. CDR3 loop: CASTPHGGLRTGELFF. The CDR3 bases are TGTGCCAGCACCCCCCATGGGGGCCTGAGGACCGGGGAGCTGTTTTTT.

The chain combines TRBV7-5 with TRBJ2-3; the table calls TRBD1, which could not be checked here. TRBV7-5 is a listed pseudogene. This CDR3 is built from 14 residues. This CDR3 reads CVRSPDRLHGTQYF. In nucleotides, the CDR3 is TGTGTCAGAAGCCCGGACAGGCTTCATGGTACGCAGTATTTT.

The V and J genes are TRBV18 and TRBJ1-2; D perhaps matches TRBD1 (5 bases). The CDR3 contains 14 residues. Per germline, CDR1 KGHSH and CDR2 LQKENI. The V end was cut by 0 bases, the J end by 6 bases, with 11 bases between. Here the CDR3 DNA reads TGTGCCAGCTCACCACCGGCAGGGTTTCATGGCTACACCTTC. As protein: CASSPPAGFHGYTF.

The chain combines TRBV3-1 (or the pseudogene TRBV3-2) with TRBJ1-4; 8 nucleotides line up with TRBD1. The V and J ends lost 0 bases and 7 bases, in that order; junction bases with no gene match: 7. This CDR3 comprises 16 residues. Germline V gene sequence: CDR1 LGHDT, CDR2 YNNKEL (reference sequence). The CDR3 sequence: CASSQEEPGTGEKLFF. The DNA of the CDR3 is TGTGCCAGCAGCCAAGAGGAACCCGGGACAGGTGAAAAACTGTTTTTT.

V and J are TRBV6-5 and TRBJ1-6, with 8 bases lining up with TRBD1. Germline V gives CDR1 MNHEY, CDR2 SVGAGI. Trimming took 6 bases from V and 9 from J; bases not matched to a gene: 10. The CDR3 is 15 amino acids. The CDR3 sequence: CASRLDRGVSSPLHF. CDR3 coding DNA: TGTGCCAGCAGACTAGACAGGGGAGTAAGTTCACCCCTCCACTTT.

The chain links TRBV5-1 to TRBJ2-1, with 8 bases identical to TRBD2. CDR3 length equals 16 residues. The V segment lost 4 bases and the J segment 5 bases; nucleotides outside the gene matches: 11. CDR1 and CDR2 (germline): SGHRS, YFSETQ. CDR3 amino acids: CASSLLLAGGDNEQFF. The CDR3 nucleotides are TGCGCCAGCAGCCTACTCCTAGCGGGCGGTGACAATGAGCAGTTCTTC.

The genes are TRBV28 and TRBJ1-2, with D possibly being TRBD1 (6 bases). Germline assignment: CDR1 MDHEN and CDR2 SYDVKM. V was shortened by 6 bases and J by 3 bases, with 11 bases between the two germline ends. CDR3 length equals 13 residues. The chain's CDR3 is CASRHEGDYGYTF. The CDR3 coding sequence is TGTGCCAGCAGACATGAGGGGGACTATGGCTACACCTTC.